These 16 T cell receptor beta chains share one sample of origin, sequenced in a study of blood T cell repertoires in COVID-19. The data were produced by immunoSEQ multiplex PCR, yet TCRdb's version contains in-frame clones alone and is incomplete. The repertoire holds more than 200,000 clones, 80% to 85% seen once, with about 10% in the top ten. The sample comprised peripheral blood. The receptors were gathered from a woman older than 75 with COVID-19, enrolled during active disease.

The rearrangement uses TRBV5-1 and TRBJ1-6; D ambiguous. Germline V gives CDR1 SGHRS, CDR2 YFSETQ. V lost 4 bases and J 6 bases, leaving 14 bases between the germline ends. CDR3 length equals 15 residues. CDR3 nucleotides: TGCGCCAGCAGCCCCCAAGCGCGGGGTAATTCACCCCTCCACTTT. The encoded protein is CASSPQARGNSPLHF.

The chain combines TRBV5-1 with TRBJ1-2, with unresolved D. This CDR3 spans 14 amino acids. CDR1 and CDR2 (germline): SGHRS, YFSETQ. The V end was cut by 7 bases, the J end by 8 bases, with 21 bases between. The CDR3 sequence is CASAPFGREDGYTF. As DNA, the CDR3 is TGCGCCAGCGCCCCCTTCGGAAGGGAGGACGGCTACACCTTC.

This rearrangement joins TRBV18 to TRBJ1-1, with D unclear. V lost 6 bases to trimming and J lost 1 base, with 12 bases between them. Germline lookup yields CDR1 KGHSH and CDR2 LQKENI. There are 14 residues in the CDR3. This CDR3 is CASSESHSNTEAFF. Here the CDR3 DNA reads TGTGCCAGCTCCGAGTCTCATTCGAACACTGAAGCTTTCTTT.

On this clone itself: Mismatch with germline at one junction end may stem from a read error. The chain uses TRBV5-1 and TRBJ2-2; 7 nucleotides align to TRBD1. Germline lookup yields CDR1 SGHRS and CDR2 YFSETQ. This CDR3 has 15 amino acids. CDR3 amino acids: CASRLGQLNTGELFF. The CDR3 DNA follows: TGCGCCAGCAGATTGGGACAGCTGAACACCGGGGAGCTGTTTTTT.

This chain links TRBV11-2 with TRBJ2-5, with a weak D call TRBD1 (5 bases). Trimming removed 8 bases at V and 5 bases at J, with 21 bases between. The CDR3 totals 15 residues. Germline V gives CDR1 SGHAT, CDR2 FQNNGV. The CDR3 here is CASGSQGYPIETQYF. CDR3 DNA sequence: TGTGCCAGCGGGTCTCAGGGCTACCCCATCGAGACCCAGTACTTC.

The chain is built from TRBV5-6 and TRBJ2-4; 12 bases match TRBD2. The CDR3 length is 19 residues. Per the germline V gene, CDR1 is SGHDT and CDR2 is YYEEEE. The J segment lost 3 bases and the V segment lost 5 bases, leaving 15 bases of the junction unmatched. The CDR3 sequence is CASRPDPERLAGVKNIQYF. The CDR3, as DNA: TGTGCCAGCAGACCGGACCCCGAACGACTAGCGGGGGTCAAAAACATTCAGTACTTC.

The rearrangement joins TRBV5-6 to TRBJ2-4; unclear D gene. Germline CDR1 reads SGHDT; CDR2 reads YYEEEE. Trimming cost V 0 bases and J 0 bases, with 10 bases left between them. CDR3 size: 16 residues. The CDR3 protein is CASSLGADLAKNIQYF. CDR3 nucleotides: TGTGCCAGCAGCTTGGGGGCAGACCTAGCCAAAAACATTCAGTACTTC.

The CDR3 DNA sequence: TGTGCCAGCAGCCAAGACCCGCGAATCGGGGACCAGTACTTC. Protein sequence: CASSQDPRIGDQYF. The chain has TRBV3-1 (or the pseudogene TRBV3-2) and TRBJ2-5; D may be TRBD2 (5 bases). Germline lookup yields CDR1 LGHDT and CDR2 YNNKEL (reference sequence). This CDR3 is 14 amino acids long. Trimming pared 0 bases from V and 10 bases from J, leaving 15 bases between.

The chain uses TRBV27 and TRBJ2-1, with D possibly TRBD2 on 5 matching bases. The V gene's germline CDR1 is MNHEY and CDR2 SMNVEV (reference sequence). V lost 4 bases and J lost 9, with 19 bases in between. The CDR3 is 15 amino acids. CDR3 sequence: CASSSYSSRGTEQFF. The CDR3 nucleotides are TGTGCCAGCAGTTCGTACTCCTCACGGGGAACTGAGCAGTTCTTC.

The rearrangement links TRBV28 to TRBJ1-1; a weak D match, TRBD1 (5 bases). This CDR3 comprises 13 residues. Between the trimmed V and J ends, which lost 8 bases and 4 bases, there was a span of 14 bases. Germline loops: CDR1 MDHEN, CDR2 SYDVKM. CDR3 loop: CASAWGGGTEAFF. In nucleotides, the CDR3 is TGTGCCAGCGCGTGGGGGGGAGGCACTGAAGCTTTCTTT.

The chain has TRBV6-2 or TRBV6-3 and TRBJ2-5; TRBD2 aligns across 7 bases. Germline CDR1 is MNHEY and CDR2 is SVGEGT. The CDR3 loop spans 11 amino acids. V lost 4 bases and J lost 10; bases outside the gene matches: 3. CDR3: CASSSGEGQYF. CDR3 nucleotides: TGTGCCAGCAGTTCGGGGGAGGGCCAGTACTTC.

The chain combines TRBV18 with TRBJ2-1; 9 bases fit TRBD1. The CDR3 loop spans 14 amino acids. With 5 bases clipped from V and 6 bases from J, the junction kept 5 bases outside the gene matches. The germline V gene has CDR1 KGHSH and CDR2 LQKENI. The CDR3 spells CASSSGQGRNEQFF. CDR3 nucleotide sequence: TGTGCCAGCTCATCGGGACAGGGTCGCAATGAGCAGTTCTTC.

This chain joins TRBV15 and TRBJ2-7, with no clear D. Per the germline V gene, CDR1 is LNHNV and CDR2 is YYDKDF (reference sequence). Trimming shortened V by 0 bases and J by 3 bases, and 6 bases separated the two germline ends. The CDR3 runs 13 residues. The CDR3 DNA is TGTGCCACCAGCAGAGAATATATCTACGAGCAGTACGTC. This gives the protein CATSREYIYEQYV.

The chain joins TRBV6-4 to TRBJ1-1; 8 bases match TRBD1. The CDR3 has 17 amino acids. Germline CDR1 is MRHNA and CDR2 is SNTAGT. V shed 10 bases and J 0 bases; nucleotides not matched to a gene: 16. The CDR3 bases are TGTGCCACCGGAGGACAGGGCGTACATCCGATGAACACTGAAGCTTTCTTT. This translates into CATGGQGVHPMNTEAFF.

The CDR3 sequence is CASSPTSGGGDTQYF. The DNA of the CDR3 is TGTGCCAGCAGTCCGACTAGCGGGGGTGGGGATACGCAGTATTTT. The V call is TRBV6-5, the J call TRBJ2-3; 12 positions agree with TRBD2. Trimming at V came to 5 bases and at J to 6 bases, leaving 6 bases not matched to a gene. Germline V CDR1 and CDR2: MNHEY, SVGAGI. This CDR3 comprises 15 residues.

V is TRBV14 and J is TRBJ2-7, with D possibly TRBD1 on 5 matching bases. The V gene lost 0 bases and the J gene lost 3 bases, with 12 bases spanning the gap. The CDR3 contains 15 residues. Germline lookup yields CDR1 SGHDN and CDR2 FVKESK. The CDR3 nucleotides read TGTGCCAGCAGCCAAGATCCGAACAGGAGCTACGAGCAGTACTTC. It yields the protein CASSQDPNRSYEQYF.